This is a list of T cell receptor beta chains from one sample in a study of blood T cells in healthy people across ages. TCRdb re-analysed the 5' RACE reads in MiXCR, keeping a single row per CDR3 protein. The sample consists of approximately 810,000 distinct CDR3 sequences, about 30% of them appearing once. Sample: blood. Receptor source: a woman of 80 years or more in good health. The CDR3 runs from the conserved cysteine through the conserved F or W. D genes are given only for firm matches. Some rows have no size entry. The others give once, few or many, or a class for an expanded clone.

D gene,V gene,clone size,J gene,CDR3 length,CDR3 DNA,CDR3 protein
-,TRBV7-6,many,TRBJ2-5,17,TGTGCCAGCAGCGAAGGGGAGGCAGGGCCCTGGGAGGAGACCCAGTACTTC,CASSEGEAGPWEETQYF
TRBD2,TRBV9,many,TRBJ2-7,15,TGTGCCAGCAGCGTTGGTCGGGGGGGGACCTACGAGCAGTACTTC,CASSVGRGGTYEQYF
-,TRBV6-2/TRBV6-3,many,TRBJ1-2,14,TGTGCCAGCAGTTTTGCCGGGACCGGCTATGGCTACACCTTC,CASSFAGTGYGYTF
-,TRBV20-1,-,TRBJ2-5,15,TGCAGTGCCTGGGGCCCTAACAGGGTCGGGGAGACCCAGTACTTC,CSAWGPNRVGETQYF
TRBD2,TRBV24-1,many,TRBJ2-1,16,TGTGCCACCAGTGATTTCAGCGGGGAGGCTTACAATGAGCAGTTCTTC,CATSDFSGEAYNEQFF
TRBD1,TRBV6-2/TRBV6-3,once,TRBJ2-3,15,TGTGCCAGCAGGACCGACAGGGGGCCCACAGATACGCAGTATTTT,CASRTDRGPTDTQYF
-,TRBV5-1,many,TRBJ2-3,15,TGCGCCAGCAGCCTCGACCCGGAGAGCACAGATACGCAGTATTTT,CASSLDPESTDTQYF
TRBD2,TRBV7-2,many,TRBJ2-1,14,TGTGCCAGCAGCACGGGACTAGCGTTCAATGAGCAGTTCTTC,CASSTGLAFNEQFF
TRBD2,TRBV2,-,TRBJ2-3,18,TGTGCCAGCAGTGAAAGGAGCGGGGGGTACCCTAGCACAGATACGCAGTATTTT,CASSERSGGYPSTDTQYF
-,TRBV12-3/TRBV12-4,many,TRBJ1-2,14,TGTGCCAGCAATCAAGGACGGAGACCTTATGGCTACACCTTC,CASNQGRRPYGYTF
TRBD2,TRBV7-9,many,TRBJ2-7,14,TGTGCCAGCAGCCTAGGGACTAGCGCCTACGAGCAGTACTTC,CASSLGTSAYEQYF
TRBD1,TRBV20-1,many,TRBJ2-7,15,TGCAGTGCTAGGCCCACTGACAGGGGCTCCTACGAGCAGTACTTC,CSARPTDRGSYEQYF
-,TRBV5-1,many,TRBJ2-5,14,TGCGCCAGCAGCTTAGGGCCGGCGGGGGAGACCCAGTACTTC,CASSLGPAGETQYF
TRBD1,TRBV5-1,-,TRBJ1-1,14,TGCGCCAGCGGCAGGGACAGGGAAATTGGTGAAGCTTTCTTT,CASGRDREIGEAFF
-,TRBV3-1,many,TRBJ2-3,13,TGTGCCAGCAGCCAACGGGGGACGGGTACGCAGTATTTT,CASSQRGTGTQYF
TRBD1,TRBV7-2,many,TRBJ2-6,17,TGTGCCAGCAGCCCGGGACAGGTGATCTCTGGGGCCAACGTCCTGACTTTC,CASSPGQVISGANVLTF
TRBD2,TRBV19,few,TRBJ2-3,19,TGTGCCAGTAGTATCCGTCCGGGGACCCTAGCGGGGGGTAGAGATACGCAGTATTTT,CASSIRPGTLAGGRDTQYF
-,TRBV6-5,few,TRBJ1-1,13,TGTGCCAGCAGTGCTCCCGGGAGTACTGAAGCTTTCTTT,CASSAPGSTEAFF
-,TRBV5-1,many,TRBJ1-1,15,TGCGCCAGCAGCAGAACGAGGGGAGGGGACACTGAAGCTTTCTTT,CASSRTRGGDTEAFF
-,TRBV6-1,many,TRBJ2-5,17,TGTGCCAGCGCTGACAGGCGAGGGGTGAGGAGGCAAGAGACCCAGTACTTC,CASADRRGVRRQETQYF
TRBD1,TRBV28,-,TRBJ2-7,14,TGTGCCGGCAGTTCTGGGGACAGGTCCTACGAGCAGTACTTC,CAGSSGDRSYEQYF
TRBD2,TRBV6-2/TRBV6-3,-,TRBJ2-7,17,TGTGCCAGCAGTTACAGCCCGCTAGCGGGGGGCTCCTACGAGCAGTACTTC,CASSYSPLAGGSYEQYF
TRBD2,TRBV5-5,few,TRBJ2-7,14,TGTGCCAGCAGCCTAGCGGCCCCCACCTACGAGCAGTACTTC,CASSLAAPTYEQYF
TRBD2,TRBV5-1,many,TRBJ2-1,14,TGCGCCAGCAGCTTGCGAACTAGCGAAGGTGAGCAGTTCTTC,CASSLRTSEGEQFF
-,TRBV5-1,-,TRBJ1-2,15,TGCGCCAGCAGCTTAAGGTTAGGCCTCAGCTATGGCTACACCTTC,CASSLRLGLSYGYTF
-,TRBV6-2/TRBV6-3,-,TRBJ2-5,11,TGTGCCAGCAGTTCCCCCCAAGAGCAGTACTTC,CASSSPQEQYF
-,TRBV27,-,TRBJ1-6,13,TGTGCCAGCAGTGAATTCTATAATTCACCCCTCCACTTT,CASSEFYNSPLHF
TRBD1,TRBV6-2/TRBV6-3,-,TRBJ2-5,15,TGTGCCAGCAGAACTGGACAGGGCAACCAAGAGACCCAGTACTTC,CASRTGQGNQETQYF
-,TRBV20-1,many,TRBJ1-2,15,TGCAGTGCTAGAGACGGCAGCGAACAACTCTATGGCTACACCTTC,CSARDGSEQLYGYTF
-,TRBV5-6,few,TRBJ1-2,13,TGTGCCAGCACCTTGAGAGGAACCTTGGGCTACACCTTC,CASTLRGTLGYTF
-,TRBV5-5,many,TRBJ1-4,15,TGTGCCAGCAGCTTGGATGGTTTGGCTAATGAAAAACTGTTTTTT,CASSLDGLANEKLFF
TRBD2,TRBV2,few,TRBJ2-5,13,TGTGCCAGCACTAGACGGGAGGGAGAGACCCAGTACTTC,CASTRREGETQYF
-,TRBV12-3/TRBV12-4,many,TRBJ2-7,13,TGTGCCAGCAGTTCCGGGACTCAGGTCCAGCAGTACTTC,CASSSGTQVQQYF
TRBD2,TRBV6-6,-,TRBJ2-3,17,TGTGCCAGCAGTTACTCCGGGAGCGGGGGGGGTGCAGATACGCAGTATTTT,CASSYSGSGGGADTQYF